This T cell receptor (beta chain) was sequenced in a study of T cell responses to AZD1222 COVID-19 vaccine. Trimming took 7 bases from V and 6 from J, leaving 15 bases between them. Germline CDR1 is SNHLY and CDR2 is FYNNEI. This CDR3 is 14 amino acids long. Study-wide findings and caveats: Without day 14 samples, only post-peak T cell repertoires were studied. Elevations in Spike-specific TCR breadth and depth followed administration of two AZD1222 doses. A mostly white British donor set with more females was recruited, and clonal diversity was possibly underestimated. Spike as a whole was targeted by vaccine-associated CD4 TCRs, dominant at 160-218 and 743-854.

A note on this clone: Its antigen is unidentified.

TCRdb's copy holds only in-frame clones and misses some; the assay was immunoSEQ multiplex PCR. The table records fewer than 75,000 clones, around nine tenths of them present only once. The starting material was peripheral blood, obtained 28 days after the second dose of the MenACWY control vaccine. The chain recombines TRBV2 with TRBJ1-4; D possibly corresponds to TRBD1 (6 bases). This sequence originates from an adult who received the MenACWY meningococcal vaccine as a control. The CDR3 reads CASKQGRADEKLFF. As DNA, the CDR3 is TGTGCCAGCAAACAGGGCAGGGCGGATGAAAAACTGTTTTTT. Using reference TRBV2 and TRBJ1-4 for the parts outside the CDR3, the full variable domain is EPEVTQTPSHQVTQMGQEVILRCVPISNHLYFYWYRQILGQKVEFLVSFYNNEISEKSEIFDDQFSVERPDGSNFTLKIRSTKLEDSAMYFCASKQGRADEKLFFGSGTQLSVL.